The 9 T cell receptor beta chains in this list originate from one sample, sequenced in a study of blood T cell repertoires in COVID-19. Some clones are missing from TCRdb's copy, which holds only in-frame ones; the method was immunoSEQ multiplex PCR. The sample includes about 150,000 clones, around 88% seen only once; the top ten take 5%. The specimen was peripheral blood. The receptors come from a human donor in a cohort sampled during active COVID-19.

This chain connects TRBV19 to TRBJ1-1; D may be TRBD1 (5 bases). The CDR3 covers 13 residues. V lost 3 bases and J 7 bases, leaving 12 bases between the germline ends. Germline V CDR1 and CDR2: LNHDA, SQIVND (reference sequence). The CDR3 nucleotides read TGTGCCAGTAGTATTGGAGGGGCCCTTGAAGCTTTCTTT. It yields the protein CASSIGGALEAFF.

This clone was seen just once. The V gene is TRBV6-6, the J gene TRBJ1-2; D is unclear. The CDR3 runs 13 residues. V was cut by 2 bases and J by 6 bases, with 10 bases left in between. The V gene's germline CDR1 is MNHNY and CDR2 SVGAGI (reference sequence). CDR3 nucleotides: TGTGCCAGCAGTTACGCCCCTAGAGATGGCTACACCTTC. It specifies CASSYAPRDGYTF.

This clone was recorded only once. The chain joins TRBV7-2 to TRBJ2-7, with D possibly being TRBD1 (5 bases). The germline V gene has CDR1 SGHTA and CDR2 FQGNSA. The CDR3 is 14 amino acids. Trimming pared 8 bases from V and 4 bases from J, leaving 18 bases between. This CDR3 is CASSSNQGPYEQYF. For the CDR3, the DNA is TGTGCCAGCTCCTCGAACCAGGGCCCTTACGAGCAGTACTTC.

J is TRBJ2-7 and V is TRBV5-1, with D possibly TRBD1 on 5 matching bases. CDR1 and CDR2 from the germline V gene are SGHRS and YFSETQ. This CDR3 contains 12 residues. The germline V and J ends were trimmed by 3 bases and 4 bases, with 8 bases remaining between them. The CDR3 bases are TGCGCCAGCAGCTCAGGGCTTTACGAGCAGTACTTC. The encoded protein is CASSSGLYEQYF.

The table lists this clone with a count of one. The chain employs TRBV11-2 and TRBJ2-6; D is unresolved. Trimming took 1 base from V and 0 from J, leaving 4 bases between them. In germline, CDR1 is SGHAT, CDR2 FQNNGV. The CDR3 extends over 15 amino acids. DNA for the CDR3: TGTGCCAGCAGCTTAGTCCTCTCTGGGGCCAACGTCCTGACTTTC. Protein product: CASSLVLSGANVLTF. The full variable domain, completed using reference TRBV11-2 and TRBJ2-6, is EAGVAQSPRYKIIEKRQSVAFWCNPISGHATLYWYQQILGQGPKLLIQFQNNGVVDDSQLPKDRFSAERLKGVDSTLKIQPAKLEDSAVYLCASSLVLSGANVLTFGAGSRLTVL.

The V and J genes are TRBV7-3 and TRBJ1-4; D is perhaps TRBD1 (5 bases). The CDR3 spans 16 residues. The V end lost 4 bases, the J end lost 3 bases, and 15 bases lay between the germline ends. Germline-derived CDR1 and CDR2 are SGHTA and FQGTGA. The CDR3 coding sequence is TGTGCCAGCAGCTCCCCGACAGTCCTTTCTAATGAAAAACTGTTTTTT. This translates into CASSSPTVLSNEKLFF.

The chain combines TRBV20-1 with TRBJ1-5; D gene ambiguous. This CDR3 has 14 residues. V was pared by 3 bases and J by 6 bases, with 15 bases between. The germline CDR1 and CDR2 sequences are DFQATT and SNEGSKA (reference sequence). This CDR3 reads CSASNTGGRQPQHF. The CDR3 DNA is TGCAGTGCTAGTAATACTGGCGGTCGTCAGCCCCAGCATTTT.

The DNA for the CDR3 is TGTGCCAGCAGCTTAGCAGGGTCCCCCACTGAAGCTTTCTTT. This codes for CASSLAGSPTEAFF. This chain links TRBV5-4 with TRBJ1-1, with D possibly TRBD1 on 5 matching bases. The V gene's germline CDR1 is SGHNT and CDR2 YYREEE (reference sequence). V was cut by 2 bases and J by 4 bases, with 12 bases left in between. This CDR3 region has 14 residues.

The rearrangement joins TRBV12-3 or TRBV12-4 to TRBJ2-7; TRBD2 aligns across 8 bases. The CDR3 has 13 amino acids. The V gene end was trimmed by 7 bases and the J gene end by 5 bases; junction bases not matched to a gene: 7. CDR3: CASNAGGGHEQYF. The CDR3 bases are TGTGCCAGCAATGCGGGGGGTGGCCACGAGCAGTACTTC.